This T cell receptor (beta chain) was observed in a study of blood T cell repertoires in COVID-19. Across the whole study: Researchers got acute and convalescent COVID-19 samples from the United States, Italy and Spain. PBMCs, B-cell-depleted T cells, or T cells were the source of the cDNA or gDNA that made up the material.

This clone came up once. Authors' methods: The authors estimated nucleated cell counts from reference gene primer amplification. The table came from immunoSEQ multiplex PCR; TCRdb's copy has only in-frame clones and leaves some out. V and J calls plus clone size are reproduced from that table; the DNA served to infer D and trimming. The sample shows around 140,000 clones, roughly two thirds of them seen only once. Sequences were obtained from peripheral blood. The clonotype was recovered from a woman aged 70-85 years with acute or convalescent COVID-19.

In nucleotides, the CDR3 is TGCGCCAGCAGCCAAGATGCTCAGGGGCGACAGCCCCAGCATTTT. It encodes CASSQDAQGRQPQHF. The chain uses TRBV4-1 and TRBJ1-5, with D perhaps TRBD1 (6 bases). The germline V gene has CDR1 MGHRA and CDR2 YSYEKL. Between the trimmed V and J ends, which lost 0 bases and 7 bases, there was a span of 13 bases. The CDR3 contains 15 residues.